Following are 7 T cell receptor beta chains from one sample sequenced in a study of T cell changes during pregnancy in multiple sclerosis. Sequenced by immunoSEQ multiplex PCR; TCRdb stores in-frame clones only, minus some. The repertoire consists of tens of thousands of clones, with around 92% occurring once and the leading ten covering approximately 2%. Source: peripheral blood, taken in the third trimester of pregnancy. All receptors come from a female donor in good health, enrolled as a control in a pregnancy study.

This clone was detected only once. The CDR3 bases are TGTGCCAGCAGGCGGCAGGGCGCCGGGGAGCTGTTTTTT. Translated: CASRRQGAGELFF. The chain has TRBV28 and TRBJ2-2; D perhaps matches TRBD1 (5 bases). Germline assignment: CDR1 MDHEN and CDR2 SYDVKM. This CDR3 is built from 13 residues. The V end was cut by 6 bases, the J end by 6 bases, with 11 bases between.

In DNA, the CDR3 is TGTGCCAGCAGCTTAGGTGTTATGAACACTGAAGCTTTCTTT. Protein: CASSLGVMNTEAFF. The chain carries TRBV7-2 and TRBJ1-1, with no clear D. The germline V gene has CDR1 SGHTA and CDR2 FQGNSA. The CDR3 loop spans 14 amino acids. Deletions cut 1 base from V and 0 bases from J, with 6 bases between.

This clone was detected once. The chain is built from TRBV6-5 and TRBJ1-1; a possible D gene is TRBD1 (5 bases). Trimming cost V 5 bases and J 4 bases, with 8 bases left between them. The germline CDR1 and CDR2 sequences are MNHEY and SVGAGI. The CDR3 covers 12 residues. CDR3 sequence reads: CASSQGVTEAFF. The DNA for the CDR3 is TGTGCCAGCAGTCAGGGTGTCACTGAAGCTTTCTTT.

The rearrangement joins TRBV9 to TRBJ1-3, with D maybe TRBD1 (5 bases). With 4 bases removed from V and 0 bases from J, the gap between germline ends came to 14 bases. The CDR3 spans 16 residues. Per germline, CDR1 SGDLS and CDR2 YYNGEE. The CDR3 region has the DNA TGTGCCAGCAGCTTCTCGACAGCCCTCTCTGGAAACACCATATATTTT. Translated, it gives CASSFSTALSGNTIYF.

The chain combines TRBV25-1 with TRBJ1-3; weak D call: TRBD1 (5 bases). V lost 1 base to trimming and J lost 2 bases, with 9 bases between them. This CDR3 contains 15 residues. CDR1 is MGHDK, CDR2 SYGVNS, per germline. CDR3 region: CASSEFGHAGNTIYF. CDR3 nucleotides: TGTGCCAGCAGTGAATTCGGACACGCTGGAAACACCATATATTTT.

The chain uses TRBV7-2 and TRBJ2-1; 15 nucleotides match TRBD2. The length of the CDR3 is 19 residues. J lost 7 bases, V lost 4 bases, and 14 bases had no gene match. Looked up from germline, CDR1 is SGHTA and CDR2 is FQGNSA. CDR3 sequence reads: CASSSSPGLAGGPSNEQFF. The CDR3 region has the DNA TGTGCCAGCAGCTCCAGCCCGGGACTAGCGGGGGGCCCTTCAAATGAGCAGTTCTTC.

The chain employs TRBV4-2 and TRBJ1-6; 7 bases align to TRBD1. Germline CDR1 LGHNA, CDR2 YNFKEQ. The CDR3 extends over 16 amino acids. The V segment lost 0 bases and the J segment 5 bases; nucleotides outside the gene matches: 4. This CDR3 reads CASSQDHGTDNSPLHF. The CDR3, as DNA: TGTGCCAGCAGCCAAGATCACGGGACAGATAATTCACCCCTCCACTTT.